This T cell receptor (beta chain) was sequenced during a study of cytomegalovirus exposure and HLA in healthy donors. This CDR3 comprises 17 residues. With V trimmed by 0 bases and J by 4 bases, 9 bases remained unmatched. The germline V gene has CDR1 SGHAT and CDR2 FQNNGV. Amplification used 60 Vbeta primers and 13 Jbeta primers. Some clones are missing from TCRdb's copy, which holds only in-frame ones; the method was immunoSEQ multiplex PCR. The top ten clones hold around 30% of a sample with 100,000 to 150,000 clones, under 80% of them seen once. The rearrangement joins TRBV11-2 to TRBJ2-1; 7 bases are a match to TRBD2. The receptor was isolated from a man aged 55 to 69 in good health and CMV-seropositive. Sequenced sample: PBMCs. CDR3 sequence: CASSLEGPGLPYNEQFF. CDR3 nucleotides: TGTGCCAGCAGCTTAGAAGGCCCGGGACTACCTTACAATGAGCAGTTCTTC. Supplemented by reference TRBV11-2 and TRBJ2-1, the full variable domain reads EAGVAQSPRYKIIEKRQSVAFWCNPISGHATLYWYQQILGQGPKLLIQFQNNGVVDDSQLPKDRFSAERLKGVDSTLKIQPAKLEDSAVYLCASSLEGPGLPYNEQFFGPGTRLTVL.